The clone carrying this TCR beta chain has just a few counts. Deletions cut 3 bases from V and 1 base from J, with 4 bases between. Germline CDR1 KGHSH, CDR2 LQKENI. This CDR3 has 13 amino acids. Assay: immunoSEQ multiplex PCR; the TCRdb copy retains only in-frame clones and omits some. Here the sample spans some 41,000 clones, 65% to 75% being singletons. The data are from a study of radiotherapy plus CTLA-4 blockade in lung cancer. This specimen was peripheral blood, taken from a patient treated with radiotherapy plus ipilimumab. The chain recombines TRBV18 with TRBJ1-5; D remains unclear. This receptor was taken from a human donor with non-small cell lung cancer who had a partial response to radiotherapy plus ipilimumab. DNA for the CDR3: TGTGCCAGCTCACCGAGCAGCAATCAGCCCCAGCATTTT. Amino acid sequence: CASSPSSNQPQHF. The full variable domain, with the rest looked up from reference TRBV18 and TRBJ1-5, is NAGVMQNPRHLVRRRGQEARLRCSPMKGHSHVYWYRQLPEEGLKFMVYLQKENIIDESGMPKERFSAEFPKEGPSILRIQQVVRGDSAAYFCASSPSSNQPQHFGDGTRLSIL.